This T cell receptor (beta chain) was sequenced during a study of T-cell reconstitution after alpha-beta-depleted transplantation in children (dated by TCRdb to between 2015 and 2016). In terms of the full investigation: The study quantitatively tracked T-cell immune reconstitution after TCRalphabeta/CD19-depleted allogeneic hematopoietic cell transplantation in children using TCR repertoire profiling. The study at large found these results: Hyperexpanded clone frequencies declined over subsequent months; after one year, T-cell counts and TCRbeta diversity were mostly attributed to newly produced T cells. Apparently early alphabetaT-cell count recovery about two months after transplant reportedly relied on only several hundred rapidly expanded clones derived from non-depleted graft cells. In some patients, the high TCRbeta diversity seen at day 60 was put down to recipient T cells and intrathymic progenitors that had survived conditioning.

The receptor library was made with PCR. Sequencing used an Illumina HiSeq 2500. TCR library preparation used molecular barcoding, with unique molecular identifiers applied to normalize quantification of the TCRbeta repertoire. TCRdb itself trimmed the public reads at Q25 with fastp, ran MiXCR and retained productive beta chains. Each CDR3 protein appears once, grouped with its most common genes and DNA. The sample data list under 35,000 distinct CDR3 sequences, and about 6.3% of these were observed just once. The ten largest clones represent about 7% of the sample. This clonotype was seen many times. The target of this receptor is not known. No much larger clone is present one base from it, and per-base qualities are unavailable. The sample's treatment or condition label, in plain terms: allogeneic hematopoietic cell transplantation with graft depleted of TCRalphabeta T cells and CD19 B cells. TCRalphabeta/CD19-depleted allogeneic hematopoietic cell grafts were given to the transplant recipients, all of whom were children.

Per the germline V gene, MDHEN is the CDR1 and SYDVKM is the CDR2. V is trimmed back by 6 bases and J by 2 bases, and the junction contains 4 bases that no gene match accounts for. Spanning cysteine to phenylalanine, the CDR3 consists of 14 amino acids. The CDR3 DNA has 42 bases and is translated from base 1. The rearrangement joined TRBV28 to TRBJ2-7, with 10 bases matching TRBD1. Sample: PBMCs, mostly from graft donor cells, taken 180 days after TCRalphabeta/CD19-depleted stem cell transplant. The TCR was taken from a male patient between 10 and 17 years old who had a stem cell transplant for acute myeloid leukemia, so the T cells may come from the graft donor. The CDR3 protein is CASRRTGGAYEQYF. The sequenced DNA is TGTGCCAGCAGACGGACAGGGGGGGCCTACGAGCAGTACTTC.